The present entry profiles one TCR beta chain with its context. No antigen is known for it. At the time of sampling, donors were nominally healthy, though unrecorded immune exposures were likely. Use of 60 Vbeta and 13 Jbeta primers characterized the PCR. Profiling relied on immunoSEQ multiplex PCR, and the TCRdb table lists in-frame clones only, not all of them. The sample has approximately 150,000 clones, approximately 79% seen once. This record comes from a study of cytomegalovirus exposure and HLA in healthy donors. Study conclusions and caveats: An analysis that came later showed most CMV-associated TCR beta chains appearing HLA-restricted. Indistinguishable V segments, including TRBV6-2 and TRBV6-3, were excluded.

V lost 7 bases and J 5 bases, leaving 14 bases between the germline ends. Germline lookup yields CDR1 GTSNPN and CDR2 SVGIG (reference sequence). The CDR3 consists of 12 residues. This chain connects TRBV30 to TRBJ2-5; D may be TRBD1 (6 bases). The clonotype comes from a woman aged 25 to 39 in good health and CMV-seronegative. Sequencing used PBMCs. The CDR3 DNA reads TGTGCCTCCAACAGGGCTGGTGAGACCCAGTACTTC. Amino acids: CASNRAGETQYF.